This T cell receptor (beta chain) derives from a study of spatial heterogeneity in lung cancer. Study-wide context: Counts of TCR transcripts in tumor regions correlated strongly with a T cell module score (derived from matched bulk RNA-seq).

As for time point: sample taken at primary tumor resection. Whole RNA from tumor, nontumor lung or frozen PBMC was sequenced unsorted. The study's findings and limits: In tumors, expanded intratumoral alpha and beta TCR counts tracked mutation counts.

For this clonotype: The antigen is unknown.

MiXCR, run by TCRdb on the 5' RACE reads, gives a single entry per CDR3 protein. The data show about 23,000 distinct CDR3 sequences, under 6.5% seen once. The sequenced sample was lung tumor tissue, obtained at surgery. This clonotype was obtained from a male donor with early-stage non-small cell lung cancer.

Here the CDR3 DNA reads TGTGCCAGCAGCTTGAGAGCGGGAGGATCAGTCAATCAGCCCCAGCATTTT. Its translation: CASSLRAGGSVNQPQHF. The chain employs TRBV5-6 and TRBJ1-5; D is uncertain. The CDR3 length is 17 residues. Germline CDR1 SGHDT, CDR2 YYEEEE. Trimming shortened V by 1 base and J by 3 bases, and 17 bases separated the two germline ends.